The source of this T cell receptor (beta chain) is a study of T-cell memory formation after mild COVID-19. Across the study: TCR clusters were mostly confined to one donor each. Whole-study findings and limits: From day 15 to 85, contracting clones were balanced between CD4 and CD8, whereas later expanders leaned toward CD4+. Shrinking CD4+ clones were chiefly CM and EM; CD8+ ones were chiefly EMRA.

In this sample, this clonotype turned up a few times. Its target is unknown. The CDR3 has 14 amino acids. Germline loops: CDR1 KGHDR, CDR2 SFDVKD. Trimming removed 10 bases at V and 4 bases at J, with 18 bases between. 5'RACE with constant-segment primers yielded barcoded, UMI-tagged TCR alpha and TCR beta cDNA libraries. TCRdb ran MiXCR on the 5' RACE reads and lists one entry per CDR3 protein. This sample carries more than 400,000 distinct CDR3 sequences, about 20% of them seen once, and the ten largest clones take around 12%. What was sequenced was PBMCs or a T cell subset sorted from them (not recorded which). This TCR was sampled from an adult woman who had mild COVID-19 (a few samples of this study predate the infection). Cell type and time point are not known. The chain couples TRBV24-1 to TRBJ2-5; D perhaps matches TRBD1 (7 bases). CDR3 in amino acids: CATGEGGGRETQYF. CDR3 DNA: TGTGCCACAGGGGAAGGAGGGGGCCGAGAGACCCAGTACTTC.